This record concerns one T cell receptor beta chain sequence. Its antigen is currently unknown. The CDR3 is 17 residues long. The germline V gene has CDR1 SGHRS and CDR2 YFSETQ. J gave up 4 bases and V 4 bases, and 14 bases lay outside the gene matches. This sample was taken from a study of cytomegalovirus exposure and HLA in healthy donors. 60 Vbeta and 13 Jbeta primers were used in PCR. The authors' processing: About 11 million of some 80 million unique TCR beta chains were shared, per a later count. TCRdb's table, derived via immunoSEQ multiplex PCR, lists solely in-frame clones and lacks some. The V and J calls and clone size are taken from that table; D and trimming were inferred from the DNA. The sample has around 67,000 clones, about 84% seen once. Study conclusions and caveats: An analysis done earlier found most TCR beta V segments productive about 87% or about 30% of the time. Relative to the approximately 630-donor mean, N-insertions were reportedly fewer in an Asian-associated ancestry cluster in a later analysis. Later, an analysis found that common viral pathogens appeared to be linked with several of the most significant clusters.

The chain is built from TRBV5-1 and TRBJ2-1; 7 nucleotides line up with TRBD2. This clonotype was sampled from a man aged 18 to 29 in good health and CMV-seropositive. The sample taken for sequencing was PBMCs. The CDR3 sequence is CASSRILAPLTYNEQFF. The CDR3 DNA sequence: TGCGCCAGCAGCCGTATACTAGCGCCACTTACTTACAATGAGCAGTTCTTC.